This TCR beta chain was sequenced in a study of shared clonotypes between healthy human individuals. For the study at large: There were three CD4 naive, three CD4 memory, two CD8 naive and one CD8 memory plates per donor.

General observations from the study: It was only blood that was sampled, and tissue repertoires likely differ.

About this clone itself: Its antigen is unknown. The junction departs from the called germline gene at one end, perhaps through a read error.

Sequencing was performed with immunoSEQ multiplex PCR; in TCRdb, only in-frame clones are kept and a portion is missing. The data hold approximately 1,000,000 clones, with approximately 80% observed a single time. The study drew its donors from healthy HIV-negative adults without recent acute infections or vaccinations. A CD45RA+ naive subset and a CD45RA-negative memory subset were split from CD4+ cells. The sequence was obtained from a man aged 18 to 30 in good health. Some clones in this sample may be carry-over from other donors' samples. Sequenced sample: memory CD4+ T cells from PBMCs. As for subset: CD45RA-negative fraction.

Here the CDR3 reads CASSRPVGDF. In DNA form, the CDR3 reads TGTGCCAGCAGCCGACCCGTAGGGGACTTC. The V and J genes are TRBV5-6 and TRBJ2-7, with D perhaps matching TRBD1 (5 bases). Germline assignment: CDR1 SGHDT and CDR2 YYEEEE. The CDR3 sequence is 10 residues long. Based on the CDR3 plus reference TRBV5-6 and TRBJ2-7, the full variable domain is DAGVTQSPTHLIKTRGQQVTLRCSPKSGHDTVSWYQQALGQGPQFIFQYYEEEERQRGNFPDRFSGHQFPNYSSELNVNALLLGDSALYLCASSRPVGDFGPGTRLTVT.